The TCR beta chain described here comes from a study of cytomegalovirus exposure and HLA in healthy donors. PCR involved 60 Vbeta and 13 Jbeta primers. The assay was immunoSEQ multiplex PCR, and TCRdb's table has in-frame clones only and misses some. The sample has some 80,000 clones, 9.5% to 13% seen once. As for the donors, each was a healthy bone marrow donor. Study results and caveats: A prior analysis recorded that most TCR beta V segments were productive about 90% or about 30% of the time. Highly shared sequence variants in one cluster were likely a sequencing artifact.

This clone was seen a few times. Its antigen is undetermined. The CDR3 runs 14 residues. The J segment lost 2 bases and the V segment lost 10 bases, leaving 7 bases of the junction unmatched. Germline-derived CDR1 and CDR2 are SNHLY and FYNNEI. This clonotype originated in a man in his 60s in good health and CMV-seropositive. The chain uses TRBV2 and TRBJ2-1, with 8 bases aligning to TRBD2. The sequenced material came from PBMCs. CDR3 protein: CATLAGKAYNEQFF. CDR3 nucleotides: TGTGCCACGTTAGCGGGAAAGGCCTACAATGAGCAGTTCTTC.